Listed below are T cell receptor beta chains from one sample, sequenced in a study of blood T cell repertoires in COVID-19. Using immunoSEQ multiplex PCR, the repertoire was profiled, and TCRdb retains in-frame clones only, with some absent. The table shows approximately 150,000 clones, with approximately 80% occurring only once. Material for sequencing was peripheral blood. The receptors were sampled from a woman between 45 and 65 years old with acute or convalescent COVID-19. Both conserved end residues are part of each CDR3. Fields, in order: V gene, D gene, clone size, J gene, CDR3 protein, CDR3 DNA. D genes are given only for firm matches. Some rows have no size entry. The others give once, few or many, or a class for an expanded clone.

v_call: TRBV4-1
d_call: TRBD1
clone_size: -
j_call: TRBJ1-2
cdr3_aa: CASSPEQGGRDYGYTF
cdr3_nt: TGCGCCAGCAGCCCAGAACAGGGGGGGCGCGACTATGGCTACACCTTC

v_call: TRBV2
d_call: -
clone_size: once
j_call: TRBJ2-7
cdr3_aa: CASSDGSTYEQYF
cdr3_nt: TGTGCCAGCAGTGACGGGTCCACCTACGAGCAGTACTTC

v_call: TRBV6-5
d_call: TRBD1
clone_size: once
j_call: TRBJ1-2
cdr3_aa: CASSYQATGGVFGYTF
cdr3_nt: TGTGCCAGCAGTTACCAGGCGACAGGGGGGGTCTTTGGCTACACCTTC

v_call: TRBV5-1
d_call: TRBD2
clone_size: once
j_call: TRBJ2-5
cdr3_aa: CASRGGEEETQYF
cdr3_nt: TGCGCCAGCAGGGGGGGGGAAGAAGAGACCCAGTACTTC

v_call: TRBV6-6
d_call: -
clone_size: -
j_call: TRBJ2-3
cdr3_aa: CASSVTGTDTQYF
cdr3_nt: TGTGCCAGCAGTGTCACAGGGACCGATACGCAGTATTTT

v_call: TRBV19
d_call: -
clone_size: -
j_call: TRBJ2-3
cdr3_aa: CASSATGGGLDTQYF
cdr3_nt: TGTGCCAGTAGTGCGACAGGTGGAGGACTCGATACGCAGTATTTT

v_call: TRBV5-1
d_call: TRBD1
clone_size: once
j_call: TRBJ1-1
cdr3_aa: CASSPRTGNTEAFF
cdr3_nt: TGCGCCAGCAGTCCCCGGACAGGGAACACTGAAGCTTTCTTT

v_call: TRBV28
d_call: TRBD1
clone_size: -
j_call: TRBJ1-6
cdr3_aa: CASSLGSGTGLFRSPLHF
cdr3_nt: TGTGCCAGCAGTTTAGGGTCCGGGACAGGGCTTTTTCGGTCACCCCTCCACTTT

v_call: TRBV24-1
d_call: -
clone_size: -
j_call: TRBJ1-6
cdr3_aa: CAPVSPLHF
cdr3_nt: TGTGCCCCCGTCTCACCCCTCCACTTT

v_call: TRBV27
d_call: -
clone_size: -
j_call: TRBJ2-1
cdr3_aa: CASSLGGGAYNEQFF
cdr3_nt: TGTGCCAGCAGTCTTGGGGGGGGCGCTTACAATGAGCAGTTCTTC

v_call: TRBV7-6
d_call: -
clone_size: once
j_call: TRBJ1-5
cdr3_aa: CASSPQAGARYSNQPQHF
cdr3_nt: TGTGCCAGCAGCCCACAAGCAGGGGCCCGTTATAGCAATCAGCCCCAGCATTTT

v_call: TRBV7-9
d_call: TRBD1
clone_size: -
j_call: TRBJ1-6
cdr3_aa: CASSPQGVGSPLHF
cdr3_nt: TGTGCCAGCAGCCCCCAGGGGGTCGGTTCACCCCTCCACTTT

v_call: TRBV24-1
d_call: TRBD1
clone_size: -
j_call: TRBJ2-5
cdr3_aa: CATSDSQGGRETQYF
cdr3_nt: TGTGCCACCAGTGATTCACAGGGGGGCAGGGAGACCCAGTACTTC

v_call: TRBV18
d_call: TRBD1
clone_size: -
j_call: TRBJ1-4
cdr3_aa: CASSPGQRATNEKLFF
cdr3_nt: TGTGCCAGCTCACCGGGACAGCGTGCAACTAATGAAAAACTGTTTTTT

v_call: TRBV7-3
d_call: -
clone_size: -
j_call: TRBJ1-1
cdr3_aa: CASSQDALTGKAFF
cdr3_nt: TGTGCCAGCAGCCAAGACGCTCTTACGGGTAAAGCTTTCTTT

v_call: TRBV9
d_call: -
clone_size: -
j_call: TRBJ2-3
cdr3_aa: CASSVVAGWDTQYF
cdr3_nt: TGTGCCAGCAGCGTGGTAGCCGGATGGGATACGCAGTATTTT

v_call: TRBV7-2
d_call: -
clone_size: -
j_call: TRBJ1-1
cdr3_aa: CASSGHSDTEAFF
cdr3_nt: TGTGCCAGCAGCGGCCACAGTGACACTGAAGCTTTCTTT

v_call: TRBV6-2/TRBV6-3
d_call: -
clone_size: -
j_call: TRBJ1-1
cdr3_aa: CASSFLYVGRKTANTEAFF
cdr3_nt: TGTGCCAGCAGTTTTCTTTATGTCGGGAGAAAGACAGCGAACACTGAAGCTTTCTTT

v_call: TRBV6-1
d_call: -
clone_size: -
j_call: TRBJ1-4
cdr3_aa: CASSESQGDEKLFF
cdr3_nt: TGTGCCAGCAGTGAGTCACAAGGAGATGAAAAACTGTTTTTT

v_call: TRBV5-1
d_call: -
clone_size: -
j_call: TRBJ2-7
cdr3_aa: CASSSQGGTLEQYF
cdr3_nt: TGCGCCAGCAGCTCGCAAGGAGGTACGCTCGAGCAGTACTTC

v_call: TRBV5-1
d_call: -
clone_size: -
j_call: TRBJ1-1
cdr3_aa: CASSLQVSDTEAFF
cdr3_nt: TGCGCCAGCAGCTTACAGGTTTCGGACACTGAAGCTTTCTTT

v_call: TRBV28
d_call: TRBD1
clone_size: -
j_call: TRBJ1-2
cdr3_aa: CASSFGRGRDYGYTF
cdr3_nt: TGTGCCAGCAGTTTCGGCAGGGGGCGAGACTATGGCTACACCTTC

v_call: TRBV12-3/TRBV12-4
d_call: -
clone_size: -
j_call: TRBJ1-1
cdr3_aa: CASSFAVEAFF
cdr3_nt: TGTGCCAGCAGTTTTGCGGTCGAAGCTTTCTTT

v_call: TRBV11-2
d_call: TRBD1
clone_size: -
j_call: TRBJ1-1
cdr3_aa: CASSLVGTGPSWAFF
cdr3_nt: TGTGCCAGCAGCTTAGTTGGGACAGGGCCATCCTGGGCTTTCTTT

v_call: TRBV19
d_call: -
clone_size: -
j_call: TRBJ1-3
cdr3_aa: CASRATDSSGNTIYF
cdr3_nt: TGTGCCAGTAGAGCGACGGACAGCTCTGGAAACACCATATATTTT

v_call: TRBV7-7
d_call: TRBD2
clone_size: -
j_call: TRBJ2-5
cdr3_aa: CASSLAYRGGRFMGETQYF
cdr3_nt: TGTGCCAGCAGCTTAGCCTATCGGGGGGGCCGGTTTATGGGAGAGACCCAGTACTTC

v_call: TRBV7-8
d_call: TRBD2
clone_size: -
j_call: TRBJ2-5
cdr3_aa: CASYPGGRAGETQYF
cdr3_nt: TGTGCCAGCTACCCTGGCGGGAGGGCGGGAGAGACCCAGTACTTC

v_call: TRBV11-3
d_call: -
clone_size: -
j_call: TRBJ2-2
cdr3_aa: CASRAYTGELFF
cdr3_nt: TGTGCCAGCAGGGCCTACACCGGGGAGCTGTTTTTT

v_call: TRBV20-1
d_call: -
clone_size: -
j_call: TRBJ2-7
cdr3_aa: CSASTGGSYEQYF
cdr3_nt: TGCAGTGCTAGTACCGGCGGGTCCTACGAGCAGTACTTC

v_call: TRBV7-8
d_call: TRBD1
clone_size: -
j_call: TRBJ2-1
cdr3_aa: CASSLSSQGAWNEQFF
cdr3_nt: TGTGCCAGCAGCTTAAGTTCGCAGGGGGCTTGGAATGAGCAGTTCTTC

v_call: TRBV7-9
d_call: -
clone_size: -
j_call: TRBJ2-7
cdr3_aa: CASSPMTGQFYEQYF
cdr3_nt: TGTGCCAGCAGCCCAATGACCGGACAGTTCTACGAGCAGTACTTC

v_call: TRBV2
d_call: -
clone_size: few
j_call: TRBJ2-1
cdr3_aa: CASSPPPFF
cdr3_nt: TGTGCCAGCAGCCCCCCTCCGTTCTTC

v_call: TRBV20-1
d_call: -
clone_size: few
j_call: TRBJ2-1
cdr3_aa: CSASRDSSSYNEQFF
cdr3_nt: TGCAGTGCTAGTCGCGACTCGAGCTCCTACAATGAGCAGTTCTTC

v_call: TRBV9
d_call: TRBD2
clone_size: -
j_call: TRBJ2-1
cdr3_aa: CASSVVGGRDNEQFF
cdr3_nt: TGTGCCAGCAGCGTAGTGGGAGGGAGAGACAATGAGCAGTTCTTC

v_call: TRBV11-3
d_call: -
clone_size: once
j_call: TRBJ2-3
cdr3_aa: CASSLGRRGSTDTQYF
cdr3_nt: TGTGCCAGCAGCTTAGGGAGGCGGGGAAGCACAGATACGCAGTATTTT

v_call: TRBV12-3/TRBV12-4
d_call: -
clone_size: once
j_call: TRBJ1-1
cdr3_aa: CASSPDKNTEAFF
cdr3_nt: TGTGCCAGCAGTCCTGACAAGAACACTGAAGCTTTCTTT

v_call: TRBV7-3
d_call: TRBD1
clone_size: -
j_call: TRBJ1-2
cdr3_aa: CASSLESEGANYGYTF
cdr3_nt: TGTGCCAGCAGCTTAGAATCGGAGGGGGCCAACTATGGCTACACCTTC

v_call: TRBV7-9
d_call: -
clone_size: -
j_call: TRBJ1-5
cdr3_aa: CASSLMDSQPQHF
cdr3_nt: TGTGCCAGCAGCTTAATGGACAGTCAGCCCCAGCATTTT

v_call: TRBV16
d_call: TRBD1
clone_size: -
j_call: TRBJ1-5
cdr3_aa: CASSQFPLGTGVRGSNQPQHF
cdr3_nt: TGTGCCAGCAGCCAATTCCCTCTCGGGACAGGGGTTCGTGGTAGCAATCAGCCCCAGCATTTT

v_call: TRBV18
d_call: TRBD2
clone_size: -
j_call: TRBJ2-7
cdr3_aa: CASSEGSGGAYEQYF
cdr3_nt: TGTGCCAGCTCTGAGGGGAGCGGGGGGGCCTACGAGCAGTACTTC

v_call: TRBV7-9
d_call: -
clone_size: few
j_call: TRBJ1-4
cdr3_aa: CASSLGAGVYVEKLFF
cdr3_nt: TGTGCCAGCAGCTTGGGAGCGGGGGTTTACGTTGAAAAACTGTTTTTT

v_call: TRBV19
d_call: -
clone_size: -
j_call: TRBJ1-5
cdr3_aa: CASSIKGLVNSNQPQHF
cdr3_nt: TGTGCCAGTAGTATTAAGGGGCTGGTTAATAGCAATCAGCCCCAGCATTTT

v_call: TRBV28
d_call: TRBD1
clone_size: once
j_call: TRBJ2-2
cdr3_aa: CASSPPTGRNTGELFF
cdr3_nt: TGTGCCAGCAGTCCCCCGACAGGGAGAAACACCGGGGAGCTGTTTTTT

v_call: TRBV18
d_call: -
clone_size: -
j_call: TRBJ1-1
cdr3_aa: CASSPRVNTEAFF
cdr3_nt: TGTGCCAGCTCACCGAGGGTGAACACTGAAGCTTTCTTT

v_call: TRBV3-1/TRBV3-2
d_call: -
clone_size: -
j_call: TRBJ2-1
cdr3_aa: CASSQGSGQKYNEQFF
cdr3_nt: TGTGCCAGCAGCCAAGGCTCTGGGCAAAAGTACAATGAGCAGTTCTTC